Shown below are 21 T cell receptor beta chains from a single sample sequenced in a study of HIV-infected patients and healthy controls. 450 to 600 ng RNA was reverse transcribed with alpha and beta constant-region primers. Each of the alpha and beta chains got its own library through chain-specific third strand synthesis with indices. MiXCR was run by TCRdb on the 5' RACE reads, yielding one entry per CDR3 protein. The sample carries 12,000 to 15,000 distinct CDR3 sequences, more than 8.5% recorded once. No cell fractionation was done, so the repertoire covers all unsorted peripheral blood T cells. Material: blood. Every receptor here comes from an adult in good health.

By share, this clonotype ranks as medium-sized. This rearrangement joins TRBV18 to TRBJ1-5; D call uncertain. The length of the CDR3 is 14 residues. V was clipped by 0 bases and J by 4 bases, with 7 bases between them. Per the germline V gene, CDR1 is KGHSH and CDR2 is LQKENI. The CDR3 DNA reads TGTGCCAGCTCACCACCTGGGGAGAATCAGCCCCAGCATTTT. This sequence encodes CASSPPGENQPQHF.

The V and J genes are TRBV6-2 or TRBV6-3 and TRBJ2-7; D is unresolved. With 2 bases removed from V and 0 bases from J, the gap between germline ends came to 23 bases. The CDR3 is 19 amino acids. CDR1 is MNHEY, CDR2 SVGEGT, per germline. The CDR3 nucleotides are TGTGCCAGCAGTTACGCCGTGAGGACCATTGGTGCTAGCTCCTACGAGCAGTACTTC. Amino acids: CASSYAVRTIGASSYEQYF.

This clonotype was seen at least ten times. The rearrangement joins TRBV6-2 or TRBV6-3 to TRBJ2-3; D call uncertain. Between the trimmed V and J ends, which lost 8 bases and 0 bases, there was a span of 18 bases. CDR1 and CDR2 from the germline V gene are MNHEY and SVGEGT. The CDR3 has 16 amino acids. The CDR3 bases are TGTGCCAGCTTCGGGTCTTTTGGGGTTAGCACAGATACGCAGTATTTT. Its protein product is CASFGSFGVSTDTQYF.

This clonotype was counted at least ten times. The CDR3 region has the DNA TGTGCCAGCAGCCAATATGCCGGGCCCTCCTACGAGCAGTACTTC. Its protein is CASSQYAGPSYEQYF. V gene TRBV14 combines with J gene TRBJ2-7, with D uncertain. The germline V gene has CDR1 SGHDN and CDR2 FVKESK. The ends were cut back, 2 bases at V and 0 bases at J, with 11 bases in the middle. CDR3 length: 15 residues.

CDR3: CASSLDRRGYEQYF. CDR3 DNA sequence: TGTGCCAGCAGCTTGGACCGGCGAGGGTACGAGCAGTACTTC. The rearrangement uses TRBV5-4 and TRBJ2-7, with D possibly matching TRBD2 (5 bases). V was cut by 0 bases and J by 4 bases, with 11 bases left in between. This CDR3 has 14 amino acids. CDR1 is SGHNT, CDR2 YYREEE, per germline (reference sequence).

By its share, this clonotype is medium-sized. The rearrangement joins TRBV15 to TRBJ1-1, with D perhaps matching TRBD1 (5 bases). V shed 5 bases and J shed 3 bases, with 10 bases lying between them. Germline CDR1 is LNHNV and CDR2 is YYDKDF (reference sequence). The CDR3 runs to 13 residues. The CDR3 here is CATSETAYTEAFF. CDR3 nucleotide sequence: TGTGCCACCAGCGAGACAGCATACACTGAAGCTTTCTTT.

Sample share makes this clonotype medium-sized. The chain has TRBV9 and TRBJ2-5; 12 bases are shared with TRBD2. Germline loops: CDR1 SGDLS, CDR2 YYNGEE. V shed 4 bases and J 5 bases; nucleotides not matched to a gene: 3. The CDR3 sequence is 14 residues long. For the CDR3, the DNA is TGTGCCAGCAGCCCGGGGACTAGCGGGGAGACCCAGTACTTC. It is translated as CASSPGTSGETQYF. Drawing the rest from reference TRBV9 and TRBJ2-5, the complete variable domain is DSGVTQTPKHLITATGQRVTLRCSPRSGDLSVYWYQQSLDQGLQFLIQYYNGEERAKGNILERFSAQQFPDLHSELNLSSLELGDSALYFCASSPGTSGETQYFGPGTRLLVL.

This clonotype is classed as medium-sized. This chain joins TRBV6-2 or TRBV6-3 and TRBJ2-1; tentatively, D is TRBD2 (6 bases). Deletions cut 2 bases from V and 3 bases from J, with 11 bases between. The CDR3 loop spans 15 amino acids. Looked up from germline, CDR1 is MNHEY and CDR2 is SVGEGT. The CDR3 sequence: CASSYPPTSYNEQFF. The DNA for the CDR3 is TGTGCCAGCAGTTACCCCCCGACTAGCTACAATGAGCAGTTCTTC.

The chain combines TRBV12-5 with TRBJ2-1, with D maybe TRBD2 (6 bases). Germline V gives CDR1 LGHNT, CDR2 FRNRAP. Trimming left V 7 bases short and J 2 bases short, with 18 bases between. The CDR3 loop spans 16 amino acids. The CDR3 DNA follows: TGTGCTAGTGCCCCGGGGGTAGCGGTGGCCTACAATGAGCAGTTCTTC. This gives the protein CASAPGVAVAYNEQFF.

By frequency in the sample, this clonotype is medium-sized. This CDR3 reads CASSHRGNTQYF. The CDR3 nucleotides are TGTGCCAGCAGTCATCGAGGGAATACGCAGTATTTT. This rearrangement joins TRBV6-2 or TRBV6-3 to TRBJ2-3; tentatively, D is TRBD2 (5 bases). The V gene's germline CDR1 is MNHEY and CDR2 SVGEGT. V was shortened by 5 bases and J by 7 bases, with 10 bases between the two germline ends. This CDR3 region has 12 residues.

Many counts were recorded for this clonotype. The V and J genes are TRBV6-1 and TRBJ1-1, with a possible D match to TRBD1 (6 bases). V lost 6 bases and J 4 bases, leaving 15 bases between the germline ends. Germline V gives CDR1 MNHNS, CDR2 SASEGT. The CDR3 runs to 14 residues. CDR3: CASRGGARSTEAFF. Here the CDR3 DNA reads TGTGCCAGCAGGGGGGGGGCAAGATCCACTGAAGCTTTCTTT.

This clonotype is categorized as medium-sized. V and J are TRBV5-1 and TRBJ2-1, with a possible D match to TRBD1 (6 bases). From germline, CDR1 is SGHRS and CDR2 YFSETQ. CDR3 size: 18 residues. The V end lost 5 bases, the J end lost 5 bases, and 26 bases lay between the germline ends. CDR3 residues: CASRPDGRPLQGHNEQFF. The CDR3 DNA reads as TGCGCCAGCAGACCCGACGGACGTCCCCTACAGGGACACAATGAGCAGTTCTTC.

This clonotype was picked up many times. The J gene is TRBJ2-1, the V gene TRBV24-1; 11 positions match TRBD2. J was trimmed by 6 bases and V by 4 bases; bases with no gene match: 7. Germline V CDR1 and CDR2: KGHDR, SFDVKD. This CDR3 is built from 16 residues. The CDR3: CATSDPTSGRFNEQFF. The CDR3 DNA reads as TGTGCCACCAGTGACCCTACTAGCGGGAGATTCAATGAGCAGTTCTTC.

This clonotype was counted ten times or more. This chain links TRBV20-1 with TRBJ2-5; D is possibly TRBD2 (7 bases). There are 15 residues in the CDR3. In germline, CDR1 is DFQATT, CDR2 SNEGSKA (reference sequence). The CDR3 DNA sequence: TGCAGCCGTTCAGGAACAGGGAGGGACCAAGAGACCCAGTACTTC. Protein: CSRSGTGRDQETQYF.

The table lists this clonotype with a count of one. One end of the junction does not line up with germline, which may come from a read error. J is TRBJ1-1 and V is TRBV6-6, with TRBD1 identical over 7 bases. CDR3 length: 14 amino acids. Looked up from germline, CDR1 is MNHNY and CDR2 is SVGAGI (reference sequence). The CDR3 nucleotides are TGTGCGAGCAGTCTCGCACAGGGGCACACTGAAGCTTTCTTT. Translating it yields CASSLAQGHTEAFF.

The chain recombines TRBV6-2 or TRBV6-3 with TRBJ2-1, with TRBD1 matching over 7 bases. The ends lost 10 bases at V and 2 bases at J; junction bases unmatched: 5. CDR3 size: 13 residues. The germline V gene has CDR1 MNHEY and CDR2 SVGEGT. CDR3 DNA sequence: TGTGCCATCCAAGACAGGGCCTACAATGAGCAGTTCTTC. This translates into CAIQDRAYNEQFF.

The CDR3 is CASSLAGAGLTEQYF. The CDR3 bases are TGTGCCAGCAGCTTAGCCGGTGCGGGATTAACCGAGCAGTACTTC. The rearrangement links TRBV7-2 to TRBJ2-7, with D maybe TRBD2 (6 bases). The CDR3 consists of 15 residues. The V gene's germline CDR1 is SGHTA and CDR2 FQGNSA. V gave up 0 bases and J gave up 6 bases, with 15 bases separating them.

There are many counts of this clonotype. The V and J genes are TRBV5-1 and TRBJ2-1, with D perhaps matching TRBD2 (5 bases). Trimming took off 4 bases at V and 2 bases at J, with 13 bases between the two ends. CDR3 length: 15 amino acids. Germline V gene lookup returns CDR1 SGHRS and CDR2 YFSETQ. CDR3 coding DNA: TGCGCCAGCAGCACCGGACTTTCTACCTACAATGAGCAGTTCTTC. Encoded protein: CASSTGLSTYNEQFF.

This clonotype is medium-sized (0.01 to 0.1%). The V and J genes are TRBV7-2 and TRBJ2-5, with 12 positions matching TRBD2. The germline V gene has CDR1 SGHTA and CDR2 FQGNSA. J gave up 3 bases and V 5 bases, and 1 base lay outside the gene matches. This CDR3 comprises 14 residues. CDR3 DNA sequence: TGTGCCAGCAGCCGACTAGCGGGAGAAGAGACCCAGTACTTC. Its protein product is CASSRLAGEETQYF.

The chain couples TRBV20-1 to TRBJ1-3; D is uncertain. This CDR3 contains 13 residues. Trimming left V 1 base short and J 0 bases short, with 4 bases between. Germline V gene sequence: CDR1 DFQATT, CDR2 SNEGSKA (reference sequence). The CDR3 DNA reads TGCAGTGCTAGAGTCAGCTCTGGAAACACCATATATTTT. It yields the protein CSARVSSGNTIYF.

The CDR3 DNA sequence: TGTGCCAGTAGTATCTTGGGGGCTAGCGGGAGAAACAATGAGCAGTTCTTC. This translates into CASSILGASGRNNEQFF. The chain employs TRBV19 and TRBJ2-1; 10 bases are a match to TRBD2. This CDR3 region has 17 residues. Germline CDR1 reads LNHDA; CDR2 reads SQIVND (reference sequence). V dropped 3 bases and J dropped 5; count of bases not matched to a gene: 10.